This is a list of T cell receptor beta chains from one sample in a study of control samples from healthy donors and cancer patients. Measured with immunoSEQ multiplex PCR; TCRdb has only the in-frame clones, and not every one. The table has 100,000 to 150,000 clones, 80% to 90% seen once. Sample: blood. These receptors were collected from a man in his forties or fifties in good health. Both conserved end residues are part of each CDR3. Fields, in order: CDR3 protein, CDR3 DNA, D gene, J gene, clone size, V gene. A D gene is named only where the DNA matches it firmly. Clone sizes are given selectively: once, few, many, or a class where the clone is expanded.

cdr3_aa: CASSLRSSDNSPLHF; cdr3_nt: TGTGCCAGCAGCCTGAGGTCGTCTGATAATTCACCCCTCCACTTT; d_call: NA; j_call: TRBJ1-6; clone_size: NA; v_call: TRBV7-9
cdr3_aa: CASSEEGTGADTGELFF; cdr3_nt: TGTGCCAGCAGTGAGGAGGGGACAGGGGCCGACACCGGGGAGCTGTTTTTT; d_call: TRBD1; j_call: TRBJ2-2; clone_size: NA; v_call: TRBV9
cdr3_aa: CASSAYRASNEKLFF; cdr3_nt: TGTGCCAGCAGCGCCTACAGGGCCTCCAATGAAAAACTGTTTTTT; d_call: NA; j_call: TRBJ1-4; clone_size: NA; v_call: TRBV11-2
cdr3_aa: CASSLQIAGGSTDTQYF; cdr3_nt: TGTGCCAGCAGCTTACAGATAGCGGGGGGGAGCACAGATACGCAGTATTTT; d_call: TRBD2; j_call: TRBJ2-3; clone_size: NA; v_call: TRBV7-9
cdr3_aa: CASSKRDRDTQYF; cdr3_nt: TGTGCCAGCAGCAAACGGGACAGGGATACGCAGTATTTT; d_call: TRBD1; j_call: TRBJ2-3; clone_size: NA; v_call: TRBV7-2
cdr3_aa: CASSSGQPQHF; cdr3_nt: TGTGCCAGCAGCTCCGGGCAGCCCCAGCATTTT; d_call: NA; j_call: TRBJ1-5; clone_size: NA; v_call: TRBV7-8
cdr3_aa: CASRLGVDQPQHF; cdr3_nt: TGTGCAAGTCGCTTAGGAGTTGATCAGCCCCAGCATTTT; d_call: NA; j_call: TRBJ1-5; clone_size: once; v_call: TRBV12-2
cdr3_aa: CASSLSAGRASPLHF; cdr3_nt: TGTGCCAGCAGCTTAAGTGCAGGGAGGGCTTCACCCCTCCACTTT; d_call: NA; j_call: TRBJ1-6; clone_size: NA; v_call: TRBV7-3
cdr3_aa: CASSDDLGQGVYEQYF; cdr3_nt: TGTGCCAGCAGTGACGATTTGGGGCAGGGGGTCTACGAGCAGTACTTC; d_call: TRBD1; j_call: TRBJ2-7; clone_size: NA; v_call: TRBV6-4
cdr3_aa: CASSRTDRAPYEQYF; cdr3_nt: TGCGCCAGCAGCCGAACTGACAGGGCCCCCTACGAGCAGTACTTC; d_call: TRBD1; j_call: TRBJ2-7; clone_size: NA; v_call: TRBV10-1
cdr3_aa: CATSDLQRTSGGEETQYF; cdr3_nt: TGTGCCACCAGTGATTTGCAGAGGACTAGCGGGGGGGAAGAGACCCAGTACTTC; d_call: TRBD2; j_call: TRBJ2-5; clone_size: NA; v_call: TRBV24-1
cdr3_aa: CASSLGAGDTEAFF; cdr3_nt: TGTGCCAGCAGCTTGGGGGCGGGGGACACTGAAGCTTTCTTT; d_call: NA; j_call: TRBJ1-1; clone_size: NA; v_call: TRBV5-6
cdr3_aa: CATSDPLTGSYEQYF; cdr3_nt: TGTGCCACCAGTGATCCGCTCACGGGATCCTACGAGCAGTACTTC; d_call: NA; j_call: TRBJ2-7; clone_size: NA; v_call: TRBV24-1
cdr3_aa: CASSSDRGSNQPQHF; cdr3_nt: TGTGCCAGCAGTTCAGACAGGGGAAGCAATCAGCCCCAGCATTTT; d_call: TRBD1; j_call: TRBJ1-5; clone_size: NA; v_call: TRBV6-5
cdr3_aa: CASSLGPLGVDQPQHF; cdr3_nt: TGTGCCAGCAGCTTAGGCCCGCTTGGGGTCGATCAGCCCCAGCATTTT; d_call: NA; j_call: TRBJ1-5; clone_size: NA; v_call: TRBV7-9
cdr3_aa: CASSLVSVRGTEAFF; cdr3_nt: TGTGCCAGCAGCTTAGTCTCCGTCAGGGGAACTGAAGCTTTCTTT; d_call: NA; j_call: TRBJ1-1; clone_size: NA; v_call: TRBV11-3
cdr3_aa: CASSRPGGSLHF; cdr3_nt: TGTGCCAGCAGCCGGCCCGGGGGATCCCTCCACTTT; d_call: NA; j_call: TRBJ1-6; clone_size: few; v_call: TRBV7-2
cdr3_aa: CATSDRPGRGNTIYF; cdr3_nt: TGTGCCACCAGTGATCGGCCAGGACGTGGAAACACCATATATTTT; d_call: NA; j_call: TRBJ1-3; clone_size: NA; v_call: TRBV24-1
cdr3_aa: CASSLDGRYGYTF; cdr3_nt: TGCGCCAGCAGCTTGGACGGTCGCTATGGCTACACCTTC; d_call: NA; j_call: TRBJ1-2; clone_size: NA; v_call: TRBV5-1
cdr3_aa: CASSAGGGQGARGYTF; cdr3_nt: TGTGCCAGCAGTGCTGGGGGCGGACAGGGGGCTCGTGGCTACACCTTC; d_call: TRBD1; j_call: TRBJ1-2; clone_size: NA; v_call: TRBV2
cdr3_aa: CSARGEEQFF; cdr3_nt: TGCAGTGCCAGAGGGGAGGAGCAGTTCTTC; d_call: NA; j_call: TRBJ2-1; clone_size: NA; v_call: TRBV20-1
cdr3_aa: CASSQVAGNSYEQYF; cdr3_nt: TGTGCCAGCAGCCAAGTGGCCGGGAACTCCTACGAGCAGTACTTC; d_call: NA; j_call: TRBJ2-7; clone_size: NA; v_call: TRBV14
cdr3_aa: CASSSGWGRNTGELFF; cdr3_nt: TGTGCCAGCAGCTCAGGATGGGGGCGGAACACCGGGGAGCTGTTTTTT; d_call: NA; j_call: TRBJ2-2; clone_size: NA; v_call: TRBV3-1/TRBV3-2
cdr3_aa: CATSDPGRRPYNEQFF; cdr3_nt: TGTGCCACCAGTGATCCTGGTCGGAGGCCGTACAATGAGCAGTTCTTC; d_call: NA; j_call: TRBJ2-1; clone_size: NA; v_call: TRBV24-1
cdr3_aa: CSVELGQGDTEAFF; cdr3_nt: TGCAGCGTTGAACTGGGCCAGGGGGACACTGAAGCTTTCTTT; d_call: TRBD1; j_call: TRBJ1-1; clone_size: NA; v_call: TRBV29-1
cdr3_aa: CASSQDYTEVRSDTQYF; cdr3_nt: TGTGCCAGCAGCCAAGATTATACGGAGGTTCGATCGGATACGCAGTATTTT; d_call: NA; j_call: TRBJ2-3; clone_size: medium-sized; v_call: TRBV3-1/TRBV3-2
cdr3_aa: CASSLEDSSSYEQYF; cdr3_nt: TGTGCCAGCAGCTTGGAGGACAGCAGCTCCTACGAGCAGTACTTC; d_call: NA; j_call: TRBJ2-7; clone_size: NA; v_call: TRBV7-7
cdr3_aa: CASSPDSTYEQYF; cdr3_nt: TGTGCCAGCAGCCCCGACAGTACCTACGAGCAGTACTTC; d_call: NA; j_call: TRBJ2-7; clone_size: once; v_call: TRBV13
cdr3_aa: CASSLGPGQGMNTEAFF; cdr3_nt: TGTGCCAGCAGCTTAGGCCCCGGGCAGGGAATGAACACTGAAGCTTTCTTT; d_call: NA; j_call: TRBJ1-1; clone_size: NA; v_call: TRBV13